The clone carrying this T cell receptor delta chain is judged medium-sized. V shed 0 bases, J shed 0 bases, and the junction held 19 bases outside the gene matches. Germline V gene sequence: CDR1 NSMFDY, CDR2 ISSIKDK. The CDR3 is made up of 22 amino acids. The sample comes from a study of gamma-delta T cells after stem cell transplantation. TCRdb used CATT to re-call clones from the RT-PCR reads. The data show over 1,400 delta-chain clones, 5.5% to 7% seen once. This chain joins TRAV29/DV5 and TRDJ2; 11 bases fit TRDD3. Sequencing used gamma-delta T cells. This sequence was found in a human donor. It is not recorded whose cells these are; they may come from a transplant donor. The CDR3 protein is CAASVRARWGIQVRTLTAQLFF. CDR3 sequence (DNA): TGTGCAGCAAGCGTACGGGCACGCTGGGGGATACAGGTCCGAACTTTGACAGCACAACTCTTCTTT. Variable domain in full (rest from reference TRAV29/DV5 and TRDJ2): DQQVKQNSPSLSVQEGRISILNCDYTNSMFDYFLWYKKYPAEGPTFLISISSIKDKNEDGRFTVFLNKSAKHLSLHIVPSQPGDSAVYFCAASVRARWGIQVRTLTAQLFFGKGTQLIVEP.